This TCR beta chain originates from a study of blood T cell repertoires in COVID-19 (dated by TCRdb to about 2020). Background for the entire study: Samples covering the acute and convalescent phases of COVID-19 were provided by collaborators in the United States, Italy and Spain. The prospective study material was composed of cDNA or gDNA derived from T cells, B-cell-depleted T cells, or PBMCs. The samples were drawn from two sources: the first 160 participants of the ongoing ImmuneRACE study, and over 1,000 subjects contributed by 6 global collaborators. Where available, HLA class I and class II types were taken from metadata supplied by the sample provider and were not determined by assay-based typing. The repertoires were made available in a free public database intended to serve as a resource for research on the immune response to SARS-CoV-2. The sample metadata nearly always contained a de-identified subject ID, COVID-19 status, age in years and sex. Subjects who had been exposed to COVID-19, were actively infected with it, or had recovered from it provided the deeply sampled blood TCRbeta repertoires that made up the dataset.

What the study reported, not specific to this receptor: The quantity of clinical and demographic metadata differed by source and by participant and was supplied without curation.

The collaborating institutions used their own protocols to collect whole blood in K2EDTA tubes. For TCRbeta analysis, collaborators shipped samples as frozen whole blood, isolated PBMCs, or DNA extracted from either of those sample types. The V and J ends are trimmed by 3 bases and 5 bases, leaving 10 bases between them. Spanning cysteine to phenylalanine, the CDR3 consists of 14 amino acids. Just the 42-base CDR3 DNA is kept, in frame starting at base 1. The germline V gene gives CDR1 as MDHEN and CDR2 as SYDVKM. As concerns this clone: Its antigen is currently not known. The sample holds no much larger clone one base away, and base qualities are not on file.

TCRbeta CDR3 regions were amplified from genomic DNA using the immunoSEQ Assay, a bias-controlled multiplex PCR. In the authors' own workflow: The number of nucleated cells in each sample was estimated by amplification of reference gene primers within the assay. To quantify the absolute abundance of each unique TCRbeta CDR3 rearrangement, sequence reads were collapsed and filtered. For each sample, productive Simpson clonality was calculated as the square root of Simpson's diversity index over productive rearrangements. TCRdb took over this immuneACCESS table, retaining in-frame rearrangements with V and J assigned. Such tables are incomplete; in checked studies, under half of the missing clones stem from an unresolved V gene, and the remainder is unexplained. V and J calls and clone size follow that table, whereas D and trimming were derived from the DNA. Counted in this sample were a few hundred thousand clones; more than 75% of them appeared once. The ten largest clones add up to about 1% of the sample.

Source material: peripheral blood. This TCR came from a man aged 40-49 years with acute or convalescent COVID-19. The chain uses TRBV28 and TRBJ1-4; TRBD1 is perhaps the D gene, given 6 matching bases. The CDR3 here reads CASSFWQGNEKLFF. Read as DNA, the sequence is TGTGCCAGCAGTTTCTGGCAGGGGAATGAAAAACTGTTTTTT. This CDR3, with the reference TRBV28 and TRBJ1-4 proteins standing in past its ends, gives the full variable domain DVKVTQSSRYLVKRTGEKVFLECVQDMDHENMFWYRQDPGLGLRLIYFSYDVKMKEKGDIPEGYSVSREKKERFSLILESASTNQTSMYLCASSFWQGNEKLFFGSGTQLSVL.